Listed below are T cell receptor beta chains from one sample, sequenced in a study of blood T cell repertoires in COVID-19. Sequencing used immunoSEQ multiplex PCR; TCRdb keeps in-frame clones, though not all of them. This sample has some 150,000 clones, with more than 75% found just once. The sequencing sample was made of peripheral blood. These receptors were obtained from a man in his 70s with acute or convalescent COVID-19. Each CDR3 is given with its conserved first and last residue. D genes are given only for firm matches. Clone size, where shown, is once, few, many, or a class for clones that have expanded.

CDR3nt: TGTGCCAGCAGCTCTTGGGGGACTAGCATCTATACGCAGTATTTT
CDR3aa: CASSSWGTSIYTQYF
abundance: few
d_gene: TRBD2
j_gene: TRBJ2-3
v_gene: TRBV5-6

CDR3nt: TGTGCCAGCAGCCTAGCATTCCACCGCAACGGGGAGCTGTTTTTT
CDR3aa: CASSLAFHRNGELFF
abundance: NA
d_gene: NA
j_gene: TRBJ2-2
v_gene: TRBV14

CDR3nt: TGTGCCAGCAGTGTTATGAGCTACGAGCAGTACTTC
CDR3aa: CASSVMSYEQYF
abundance: NA
d_gene: NA
j_gene: TRBJ2-7
v_gene: TRBV2

CDR3nt: TGTGCCATCAGTGAGGGGACAGGGGTTACCAATGAGCAGTTCTTC
CDR3aa: CAISEGTGVTNEQFF
abundance: NA
d_gene: TRBD1
j_gene: TRBJ2-1
v_gene: TRBV10-3

CDR3nt: TGTGCCAGCGAGACCTCAGGGCCTACGAGGAATGGCTACACCTTC
CDR3aa: CASETSGPTRNGYTF
abundance: NA
d_gene: NA
j_gene: TRBJ1-2
v_gene: TRBV2

CDR3nt: TGTGCCAGCAGCTTAACGACCGGGTCCGGGGAGCTGTTTTTT
CDR3aa: CASSLTTGSGELFF
abundance: once
d_gene: NA
j_gene: TRBJ2-2
v_gene: TRBV7-3

CDR3nt: TGTGCCAGCTCATCGGAGGAGGATACGCAGTATTTT
CDR3aa: CASSSEEDTQYF
abundance: NA
d_gene: NA
j_gene: TRBJ2-3
v_gene: TRBV18

CDR3nt: TGTGCCAGTAGTCCACAGCTGGGTAACTATGGCTACACCTTC
CDR3aa: CASSPQLGNYGYTF
abundance: NA
d_gene: NA
j_gene: TRBJ1-2
v_gene: TRBV19

CDR3nt: TGCGCCAGCAGCTTAGGACAGGGACAGCCCCAGCATTTT
CDR3aa: CASSLGQGQPQHF
abundance: few
d_gene: TRBD1
j_gene: TRBJ1-5
v_gene: TRBV5-1

CDR3nt: TGCGCCAGCAGCCGTGGGACAGGGGGATCATACACTGAAGCTTTCTTT
CDR3aa: CASSRGTGGSYTEAFF
abundance: NA
d_gene: TRBD1
j_gene: TRBJ1-1
v_gene: TRBV5-1

CDR3nt: TGTGCCAGCAGCTTGGCCACAGGGGCGAGCTACGAGCAGTACTTC
CDR3aa: CASSLATGASYEQYF
abundance: NA
d_gene: TRBD1
j_gene: TRBJ2-7
v_gene: TRBV7-8

CDR3nt: TGTGCCATCAGCTCGTCTCCGGGACAGGGAAATAATGGCTACACCTTC
CDR3aa: CAISSSPGQGNNGYTF
abundance: NA
d_gene: TRBD1
j_gene: TRBJ1-2
v_gene: TRBV10-3

CDR3nt: TGTGCCAGCAGCCAAGCAGTCGAGCAGTTCTTC
CDR3aa: CASSQAVEQFF
abundance: few
d_gene: NA
j_gene: TRBJ2-1
v_gene: TRBV3-1/TRBV3-2

CDR3nt: TGTGCCAGCTCACCTGCTGGGACAGGGGGTGTCTACGAGCAGTACTTC
CDR3aa: CASSPAGTGGVYEQYF
abundance: NA
d_gene: TRBD1
j_gene: TRBJ2-7
v_gene: TRBV18

CDR3nt: TGTGCCAGCAGTGATCGGGGCCGGGGACACAAGGAGCAGTTCTTC
CDR3aa: CASSDRGRGHKEQFF
abundance: many
d_gene: NA
j_gene: TRBJ2-1
v_gene: TRBV25-1

CDR3nt: TGTGCCAGCAGCCCCAATCGAGGGTCCTCCTACGAGCAGTACTTC
CDR3aa: CASSPNRGSSYEQYF
abundance: NA
d_gene: NA
j_gene: TRBJ2-7
v_gene: TRBV7-2

CDR3nt: TGTGCCAGTAAGAGCGGAACTTACACAGATACGCAGTATTTT
CDR3aa: CASKSGTYTDTQYF
abundance: NA
d_gene: NA
j_gene: TRBJ2-3
v_gene: TRBV19

CDR3nt: TGTGCCTGGTTTGCTTTGGACAGGGGGACTGAAGCTTTCTTT
CDR3aa: CAWFALDRGTEAFF
abundance: NA
d_gene: TRBD1
j_gene: TRBJ1-1
v_gene: TRBV30

CDR3nt: TGTGCCAGTAACTCAGGGGGGTCTGGCTACACCTTC
CDR3aa: CASNSGGSGYTF
abundance: NA
d_gene: TRBD1
j_gene: TRBJ1-2
v_gene: TRBV19

CDR3nt: TGTGCCAGCAGCGTCGCCGGGACAGAGTATGGCTACACCTTC
CDR3aa: CASSVAGTEYGYTF
abundance: NA
d_gene: TRBD1
j_gene: TRBJ1-2
v_gene: TRBV9

CDR3nt: TGTGCCAGCGTCCGGACAGGGTCCTACGAGCAGTACTTC
CDR3aa: CASVRTGSYEQYF
abundance: NA
d_gene: TRBD1
j_gene: TRBJ2-7
v_gene: TRBV2

CDR3nt: TGTGCCAGCAGCCCGACCGGCAGGGGAGGGAGCAATCAGCCCCAGCATTTT
CDR3aa: CASSPTGRGGSNQPQHF
abundance: NA
d_gene: NA
j_gene: TRBJ1-5
v_gene: TRBV3-1/TRBV3-2

CDR3nt: TGTGCCAGTAGTCTGTGGACGGCCGGGGACACTGAAGCTTTCTTT
CDR3aa: CASSLWTAGDTEAFF
abundance: NA
d_gene: NA
j_gene: TRBJ1-1
v_gene: TRBV19

CDR3nt: TGTGCCAGCAGTTACTTGGACAGGGCGGGCGAGCAGTACTTC
CDR3aa: CASSYLDRAGEQYF
abundance: NA
d_gene: TRBD1
j_gene: TRBJ2-7
v_gene: TRBV6-6

CDR3nt: TGTGCCAGCATCCCGACGGCGGGACTGAGGGATACGCAGTATTTT
CDR3aa: CASIPTAGLRDTQYF
abundance: NA
d_gene: NA
j_gene: TRBJ2-3
v_gene: TRBV28

CDR3nt: TGCGCCAGCAGCATACAGGACAGGGGTTTAACTGAAGCTTTCTTT
CDR3aa: CASSIQDRGLTEAFF
abundance: NA
d_gene: TRBD1
j_gene: TRBJ1-1
v_gene: TRBV5-1

CDR3nt: TGTGCCAGCAGTTTGTTGGGGACAGGGAGGAAGGAAAAACTGTTTTTT
CDR3aa: CASSLLGTGRKEKLFF
abundance: NA
d_gene: TRBD1
j_gene: TRBJ1-4
v_gene: TRBV28

CDR3nt: TGTGCCAGCAGCGTAGCTACAGGGGCTTGGGGTGGCTACACCTTC
CDR3aa: CASSVATGAWGGYTF
abundance: NA
d_gene: TRBD1
j_gene: TRBJ1-2
v_gene: TRBV9

CDR3nt: TGCGCCAGCAGGGAACAGGGGAGCTCCTACAATGAGCAGTTCTTC
CDR3aa: CASREQGSSYNEQFF
abundance: NA
d_gene: TRBD1
j_gene: TRBJ2-1
v_gene: TRBV5-1

CDR3nt: TGTGCCAGTAGTATCGGTATGAATAATTCACCCCTCCACTTT
CDR3aa: CASSIGMNNSPLHF
abundance: NA
d_gene: NA
j_gene: TRBJ1-6
v_gene: TRBV19

CDR3nt: TGTGCCAGCAGCTTAGGGACTAGTGGCGCCTACGAGCAGTACTTC
CDR3aa: CASSLGTSGAYEQYF
abundance: few
d_gene: NA
j_gene: TRBJ2-7
v_gene: TRBV13

CDR3nt: TGCAGTGCTAGTAGGAACGGGGTTGGAAACACCATATATTTT
CDR3aa: CSASRNGVGNTIYF
abundance: few
d_gene: NA
j_gene: TRBJ1-3
v_gene: TRBV20-1

CDR3nt: TGTGCCAGCAGCCCGCTAGCGGGAGACTACAATGAGCAGTTCTTC
CDR3aa: CASSPLAGDYNEQFF
abundance: NA
d_gene: TRBD2
j_gene: TRBJ2-1
v_gene: TRBV6-2/TRBV6-3

CDR3nt: TGTGCCAGCAGCTTAACCCGACAGGACCGCTATGGCTACACCTTC
CDR3aa: CASSLTRQDRYGYTF
abundance: NA
d_gene: NA
j_gene: TRBJ1-2
v_gene: TRBV7-3

CDR3nt: TGTGCCAGCAGCTTGGAATTGTCAGGGGGCTATGGCTACACCTTC
CDR3aa: CASSLELSGGYGYTF
abundance: NA
d_gene: TRBD1
j_gene: TRBJ1-2
v_gene: TRBV5-5

CDR3nt: TGTGCCAGCAGCAGCGGGACAGGGGGGTTCGAGCAGTACTTC
CDR3aa: CASSSGTGGFEQYF
abundance: NA
d_gene: TRBD1
j_gene: TRBJ2-7
v_gene: TRBV6-5

CDR3nt: TGTGCCACAAGGGGGTACTCTGGAAACACCATATATTTT
CDR3aa: CATRGYSGNTIYF
abundance: NA
d_gene: NA
j_gene: TRBJ1-3
v_gene: TRBV6-6

CDR3nt: TGCGCCAGCAGCTTGTTAGGCGGGGAGGACACTGAAGCTTTCTTT
CDR3aa: CASSLLGGEDTEAFF
abundance: few
d_gene: NA
j_gene: TRBJ1-1
v_gene: TRBV5-1

CDR3nt: TGTGCCAGCAGTGAAGCGGGGGCTCCCTCCGGCTATGGCTACACCTTC
CDR3aa: CASSEAGAPSGYGYTF
abundance: NA
d_gene: NA
j_gene: TRBJ1-2
v_gene: TRBV6-1

CDR3nt: TGTGCCAGCAGCGTAGAGTGGCTAGCGGGAAATGAGCAGTTCTTC
CDR3aa: CASSVEWLAGNEQFF
abundance: NA
d_gene: TRBD2
j_gene: TRBJ2-1
v_gene: TRBV9

CDR3nt: TGTGCCAGCAGCCGGACAGGGACGGCAGAGACCCAGTACTTC
CDR3aa: CASSRTGTAETQYF
abundance: NA
d_gene: TRBD1
j_gene: TRBJ2-5
v_gene: TRBV11-3

CDR3nt: TGTGCCAGCAGCTTGGACCTAGCGGGAGGCACAGATACGCAGTATTTT
CDR3aa: CASSLDLAGGTDTQYF
abundance: NA
d_gene: TRBD2
j_gene: TRBJ2-3
v_gene: TRBV5-4

CDR3nt: TGTGCCAGCAGCCTACAGTCCCCCGGGCGGGGGGTCTCCTACGAGCAGTACTTC
CDR3aa: CASSLQSPGRGVSYEQYF
abundance: NA
d_gene: TRBD2
j_gene: TRBJ2-7
v_gene: TRBV7-2

CDR3nt: TGTGCCAGCAGCCAAGGACCCCCCCAGGGGATCCAAGAGACCCAGTACTTC
CDR3aa: CASSQGPPQGIQETQYF
abundance: NA
d_gene: NA
j_gene: TRBJ2-5
v_gene: TRBV3-1/TRBV3-2

CDR3nt: TGTGCCAGCAGTGAACTTCCACTCGGAGCGGGAGGGGAGACCCAGTACTTC
CDR3aa: CASSELPLGAGGETQYF
abundance: NA
d_gene: TRBD2
j_gene: TRBJ2-5
v_gene: TRBV6-1

CDR3nt: TGTGCCAGCTGTCAGACAGGACCACGGAATACGCAGTATTTT
CDR3aa: CASCQTGPRNTQYF
abundance: few
d_gene: NA
j_gene: TRBJ2-3
v_gene: TRBV2

CDR3nt: TGTGCCAGCTCAACCGAGGCCGCGGGTGGAAACACCATATATTTT
CDR3aa: CASSTEAAGGNTIYF
abundance: once
d_gene: NA
j_gene: TRBJ1-3
v_gene: TRBV18

CDR3nt: TGCGCCAGCAGCCAACGACAGGGGGTCTACTCGTATAACTATGGCTACACCTTC
CDR3aa: CASSQRQGVYSYNYGYTF
abundance: once
d_gene: TRBD1
j_gene: TRBJ1-2
v_gene: TRBV4-1

CDR3nt: TGTGCCAGCAGCCTGGCTAGCGGGCAAGAGACCCAGTACTTC
CDR3aa: CASSLASGQETQYF
abundance: once
d_gene: TRBD2
j_gene: TRBJ2-5
v_gene: TRBV2

CDR3nt: TGTGCCAGCAGCAGGACAATGGTGGGGGGAGGCTCCTACAATGAGCAGTTCTTC
CDR3aa: CASSRTMVGGGSYNEQFF
abundance: once
d_gene: NA
j_gene: TRBJ2-1
v_gene: TRBV2